The clone carrying this T cell receptor beta chain showed up many times. Its cognate antigen is unknown. TCRdb re-analysed the 5' RACE reads in MiXCR, keeping a single row per CDR3 protein. The table lists approximately 84,000 distinct CDR3 sequences, 3.5% to 5.5% of them singletons. The data originate from a study of neurological immune-mediated disorders. The study, taken as a whole, reports: In HTLV-1-associated myelopathy, TCR clonal expansion was greatest, and in multiple sclerosis it was least, below healthy controls.

Noted time point: longitudinal time-point 3. The sample taken for sequencing was PBMCs. The receptor was derived from a woman aged 60-75 years with multiple sclerosis.

In DNA, the CDR3 is TGTGCCAGCAGTTACTCGGGGGGCCTCTTCGAGACCCAGTACTTC. Translated, it gives CASSYSGGLFETQYF. This sequence joins TRBV6-6 and TRBJ2-5; D is possibly TRBD1 or TRBD2 (6 bases each). V was trimmed by 0 bases and J by 5 bases, leaving 13 bases between them. The CDR3 totals 15 residues. Germline assignment: CDR1 MNHNY and CDR2 SVGAGI (reference sequence).